The entry below gives a single TCR beta chain sequence along with its context. Antigen: not known. The data originate from a study of T-cell memory formation after mild COVID-19. As for the study in general: The two donors had largely donor-specific TCR clusters.

The germline gives CDR1 MDHEN, CDR2 SYDVKM. The CDR3 is 12 residues long. V was clipped by 6 bases and J by 6 bases, with 8 bases between them. One entry per CDR3 protein results from TCRdb running MiXCR on the 5' RACE reads. Among 470,000 or so distinct CDR3 sequences listed, roughly 18% were seen once. Overall study results and limits: Mainly CM and EM harbored the contracting CD4+ clones; mainly EMRA harbored the CD8+ ones.

The rearrangement uses TRBV28 and TRBJ2-2; a possible D gene is TRBD1 (6 bases). The sequence was collected from a man aged 18 to 29 who had mild COVID-19 (a few samples of this study predate the infection). Cell type and time point are not known. Input material: PBMCs or a T cell subset sorted from them (not recorded which). CDR3 region: CASRQGAGELFF. The DNA for the CDR3 is TGTGCCAGCAGACAGGGCGCCGGGGAGCTGTTTTTT.